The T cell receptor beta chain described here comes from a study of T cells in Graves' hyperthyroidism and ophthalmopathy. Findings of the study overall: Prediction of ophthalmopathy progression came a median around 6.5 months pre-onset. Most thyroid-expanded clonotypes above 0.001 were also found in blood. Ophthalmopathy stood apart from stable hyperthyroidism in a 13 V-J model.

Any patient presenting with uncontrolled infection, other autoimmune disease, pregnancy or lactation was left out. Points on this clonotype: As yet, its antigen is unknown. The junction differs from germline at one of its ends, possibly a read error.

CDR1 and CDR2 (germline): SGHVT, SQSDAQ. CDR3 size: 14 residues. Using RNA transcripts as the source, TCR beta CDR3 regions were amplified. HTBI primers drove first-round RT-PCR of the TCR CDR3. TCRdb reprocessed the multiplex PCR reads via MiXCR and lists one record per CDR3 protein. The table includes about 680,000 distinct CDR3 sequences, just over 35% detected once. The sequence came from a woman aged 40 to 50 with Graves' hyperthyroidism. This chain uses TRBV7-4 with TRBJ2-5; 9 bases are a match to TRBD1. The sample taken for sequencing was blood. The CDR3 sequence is CASSLGQGQETRYF. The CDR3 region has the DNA TGTGCCAGCAGCTTGGGACAGGGACAAGAGACCCGGTACTTC.